This TCR beta chain appears in the sequencing data of a study of T cell repertoires in cytomegalovirus infection (dated by TCRdb to the late 2010s). Study-wide context: Because public TCR beta signatures pointed to carriage of CMV infection together with the matching HLA type, the HLA type of each donor mattered for the analysis. Study-wide conclusions, independent of this receptor: The ex vivo response was dominated by HLA-C-restricted CMV-specific TCR beta clonotypes, which also provided the single most frequent clonotype in two of eight donors. In both this cohort and an independent roughly 400-donor cohort, the cumulative frequency of public TCR beta family members distinguished carriers of CMV infection plus the relevant HLA type.

The CDR3 starts with the cysteine, ends with the phenylalanine, and has 13 residues. The retained sequence is limited to the CDR3, 39 bases, with the frame set at the first base. V is reduced by 2 bases and J by 7 bases, leaving a spacing of 11 bases between them. The CDR1 and CDR2 encoded by the germline V gene are SGHVS and FQNEAQ. This clonotype was detected ten times or more. The antigen this receptor binds is unknown. Base qualities are not at hand, and no much larger clone is one base apart. Sequencing relied on an Illumina HiSeq 1500. Using fastp trimming at Q25 and MiXCR clonotype assembly, TCRdb reanalyzed the public sequencing data and kept in-frame beta chains. Rows with one shared CDR3 protein collapse into an entry with the most common genes and DNA. The sample profile shows about 130,000 distinct CDR3 sequences; 7.5% to 9% of them were found once. Around 10% of the sample comes from the top ten.

The rearranged segments are TRBV7-8 and TRBJ1-1; possibly the D gene is TRBD1, per 6 matching bases. The TCR sequence derives from a human donor in good health (CMV status not recorded). Some clones in this sample may be carry-over from other donors' samples. Source material: PBMCs. The bases are TGTGCCAGCAGCTTAAAGACAGGAGGTGAAGCTTTCTTT. This gives the protein CASSLKTGGEAFF.